The next 20 T cell receptor beta chains were all read from a single sample in a study of CD8 T cells in ankylosing spondylitis. General study results and limits: Characteristic of ankylosing spondylitis blood, it appeared, was a TCR beta motif comprising fewer than 10 highly homologous variants.

In TCRdb, the 5' RACE reads were re-called with MiXCR into one record per CDR3 protein. Altogether tens of thousands of distinct CDR3 sequences are present, approximately 9.6% being singletons, with the ten largest covering approximately 30%. These receptors' targets are unknown. The sequenced material came from blood, either unsorted or a sorted T cell fraction (not recorded which). These receptor sequences come from a male donor with ankylosing spondylitis.

This clonotype was detected only a few times. This sequence joins TRBV2 and TRBJ1-2; D unresolved. The V and J ends lost 5 bases and 2 bases respectively, with 12 bases between them. The CDR3 runs 14 residues. Germline loops: CDR1 SNHLY, CDR2 FYNNEI. CDR3 DNA: TGTGCCAGCAGTCCCAATCAAGGAAACTATGGCTACACCTTC. Protein product: CASSPNQGNYGYTF.

The chain uses TRBV12-3 or TRBV12-4 and TRBJ2-7; TRBD2 agrees at 8 bases. The CDR3 spans 13 residues. The junction had 2 bases not matched to a gene; V was cut back by 6 bases and J by 1 base. The CDR3 region has the DNA TGTGCCAGCAGCCGCGGGAGGTCCTACGAGCAGTACGTC. Protein product: CASSRGRSYEQYV.

V usage is TRBV30 and J usage is TRBJ2-3; D unresolved. CDR1 and CDR2 from the germline V gene are GTSNPN and SVGIG (reference sequence). V lost 4 bases, J lost 0 bases, and 14 bases lay in between. The CDR3 covers 15 residues. In DNA, the CDR3 is TGTGCCTGGACCCTAGGAACGGCTAGCACAGATACGCAGTATTTT. Its translation is CAWTLGTASTDTQYF.

About this clonotype itself: An end of the junction differs from the germline gene, which may be a read error. This rearrangement joins TRBV19 to TRBJ2-1; the D gene is possibly TRBD2 (5 bases). The germline V gene encodes CDR1 LNHDA and CDR2 SQIVND (reference sequence). This CDR3 has 12 residues. The CDR3 sequence is CASTNLPGIFTF. The CDR3 DNA reads as TGTGCCAGTACCAACTTACCGGGAATTTTTACCTTC.

This clonotype was found a few times. This sequence joins TRBV27 and TRBJ2-7; 10 bases are a match to TRBD1. The length of the CDR3 is 16 residues. The V gene end was trimmed by 6 bases and the J gene end by 2 bases; junction bases not matched to a gene: 10. CDR1 is MNHEY, CDR2 SMNVEV, per germline (reference sequence). The CDR3 protein is CASSYLTGQGPYEQYF. The CDR3 DNA reads as TGTGCCAGCAGCTACTTGACGGGACAGGGGCCCTACGAGCAGTACTTC.

This clonotype was counted a few times. CDR3 sequence: CSARDTYEQYF. In nucleotides, the CDR3 is TGCAGCGCCAGGGATACCTACGAGCAGTACTTC. The chain employs TRBV29-1 and TRBJ2-7; D is perhaps TRBD1 (5 bases). V shed 7 bases and J shed 2 bases, with 9 bases lying between them. This CDR3 is built from 11 residues. The germline V gene has CDR1 SQVTM and CDR2 ANQGSEA.

In this sample, this clonotype turned up many times. The rearrangement uses TRBV29-1 and TRBJ2-5, with unresolved D. This CDR3 comprises 14 residues. Trimming pared 0 bases from V and 4 bases from J, leaving 12 bases between. Germline V lookup: CDR1 SQVTM, CDR2 ANQGSEA. The CDR3 DNA follows: TGCAGCGTTGAAGATCTAACATCGCCAGAGACCCAGTACTTC. The encoded protein is CSVEDLTSPETQYF.

This clonotype appeared many times. V gene TRBV4-1 combines with J gene TRBJ2-1; 12 bases fit TRBD2. Germline loops: CDR1 MGHRA, CDR2 YSYEKL. The CDR3 spans 16 residues. Germline trimming cut 4 bases from V and 9 bases from J; bases unmatched to any gene: 10. The DNA for the CDR3 is TGCGCCAGCAGCCCTGGACTAGCGGGAAGACTGGGTGAGCAGTTCTTC. Translation: CASSPGLAGRLGEQFF.

This clonotype was observed many times. The chain recombines TRBV6-6 with TRBJ2-7, with TRBD1 identical over 7 bases. The CDR3 sequence is 13 residues long. CDR1 MNHNY and CDR2 SVGAGI come from the germline V gene (reference sequence). V trimming: 6 bases; J trimming: 2 bases; junction bases outside the gene matches: 4. DNA of the CDR3: TGTGCCAGCAGAAGGGGGCCCACCTACGAGCAGTACTTC. Protein: CASRRGPTYEQYF.

This clonotype showed up just a few times. This chain joins TRBV29-1 and TRBJ1-2; unclear D gene. The CDR3 is made up of 11 amino acids. Per the germline V gene, CDR1 is SQVTM and CDR2 is ANQGSEA. Deletions cut 1 base from V and 5 bases from J, with 5 bases between. The chain's CDR3 is CSVEGLYGYTF. CDR3 nucleotide sequence: TGCAGCGTTGAAGGACTATATGGCTACACCTTC. Combining the CDR3 with reference TRBV29-1 and TRBJ1-2 gives the whole variable domain SAVISQKPSRDICQRGTSLTIQCQVDSQVTMMFWYRQQPGQSLTLIATANQGSEATYESGFVIDKFPISRPNLTFSTLTVSNMSPEDSSIYLCSVEGLYGYTFGSGTRLTVV.

The chain carries TRBV7-9 and TRBJ2-5; D gene ambiguous. Germline values: CDR1 SEHNR, CDR2 FQNEAQ (reference sequence). The CDR3 loop spans 13 amino acids. Trimming shortened V by 0 bases and J by 5 bases, and 7 bases separated the two germline ends. CDR3 nucleotide sequence: TGTGCCAGCAGCTTAGCTGGCAGCGAGACCCAGTACTTC. Its translation is CASSLAGSETQYF.

This clonotype was seen at least ten times. This chain connects TRBV7-9 to TRBJ2-5; 7 bases line up with TRBD1. CDR1 is SEHNR and CDR2 is FQNEAQ in the germline V gene (reference sequence). The ends lost 4 bases at V and 2 bases at J; junction bases unmatched: 7. CDR3 length equals 15 residues. CDR3 bases: TGTGCCAGCAGCTCCTCCTCGACAGGGCAAGAGACCCAGTACTTC. It specifies CASSSSSTGQETQYF. The full variable domain, completed using reference TRBV7-9 and TRBJ2-5, is DTGVSQNPRHKITKRGQNVTFRCDPISEHNRLYWYRQTLGQGPEFLTYFQNEAQLEKSRLLSDRFSAERPKGSFSTLEIQRTEQGDSAMYLCASSSSSTGQETQYFGPGTRLLVL.

The chain links TRBV2 to TRBJ2-1; D remains unclear. CDR1 SNHLY and CDR2 FYNNEI come from the germline V gene. The CDR3 has 13 residues. V was pared by 6 bases and J by 2 bases, with 8 bases between. The CDR3 here is CASRAGTYNEQFF. CDR3 DNA sequence: TGTGCCAGCAGGGCAGGAACCTACAATGAGCAGTTCTTC.

This clonotype was seen more than once but under ten times. V usage is TRBV2 and J usage is TRBJ1-5, with no clear D. The CDR3 length is 16 residues. Trimming took 0 bases from V and 6 from J, leaving 15 bases between them. In germline, CDR1 is SNHLY, CDR2 FYNNEI. The CDR3 sequence: CASSEALPKELQPQHF. The CDR3 DNA is TGTGCCAGCAGTGAAGCTCTCCCTAAGGAACTTCAGCCCCAGCATTTT.

The table lists this clonotype with many counts. The gene calls are TRBV24-1 and TRBJ2-3; the match to TRBD2 covers 14 bases. V dropped 4 bases and J dropped 3; count of bases not matched to a gene: 8. CDR3 length: 18 amino acids. Germline CDR1 and CDR2: KGHDR and SFDVKD. The CDR3 is CATSEGGLAGEKTDTQYF. The DNA of the CDR3 is TGTGCCACCAGTGAGGGGGGACTAGCGGGAGAAAAAACAGATACGCAGTATTTT.

This clonotype was seen ten or more times. The chain couples TRBV7-8 to TRBJ2-1, with D hard to call. The CDR3 has 11 residues. Per the germline V gene, CDR1 is SGHVS and CDR2 is FQNEAQ. Between the trimmed V and J ends, which lost 9 bases and 5 bases, there was a span of 8 bases. CDR3: CASRYNNEQFF. The CDR3 coding sequence is TGTGCCAGTCGCTACAACAATGAGCAGTTCTTC.

This clonotype was seen more than once but under ten times. The rearrangement links TRBV12-5 to TRBJ2-2, with no clear D. The CDR3 loop spans 13 amino acids. CDR1 LGHNT and CDR2 FRNRAP come from the germline V gene. V was shortened by 6 bases and J by 1 base, with 6 bases between the two germline ends. The chain's CDR3 is CASGRGNTGELFF. Here the CDR3 DNA reads TGTGCTAGTGGGCGTGGGAACACCGGGGAGCTGTTTTTT.

The chain joins TRBV29-1 to TRBJ1-1; D is ambiguous. V was trimmed by 7 bases and J by 0 bases, leaving 6 bases between them. This CDR3 comprises 11 residues. CDR1 is SQVTM and CDR2 is ANQGSEA in the germline V gene. The CDR3 region is CSAGMNTEAFF. The CDR3 region has the DNA TGCAGCGCCGGAATGAACACTGAAGCTTTCTTT.

This clonotype appeared many times. The chain links TRBV20-1 to TRBJ2-7; D ambiguous. Trimming took off 2 bases at V and 0 bases at J, with 8 bases between the two ends. The V gene's germline CDR1 is DFQATT and CDR2 SNEGSKA (reference sequence). The CDR3 totals 13 residues. CDR3 loop: CSARLLPSYEQYF. The CDR3 DNA reads TGCAGTGCTAGATTACTACCCTCCTACGAGCAGTACTTC.

This clonotype was detected many times. The chain joins TRBV7-8 to TRBJ1-1; D not certain. Germline V gene sequence: CDR1 SGHVS, CDR2 FQNEAQ. V shed 4 bases and J shed 5 bases, with 8 bases lying between them. The CDR3 spans 12 residues. CDR3: CASSSHGTEAFF. In nucleotides, the CDR3 is TGTGCCAGCAGCTCCCACGGAACTGAAGCTTTCTTT.